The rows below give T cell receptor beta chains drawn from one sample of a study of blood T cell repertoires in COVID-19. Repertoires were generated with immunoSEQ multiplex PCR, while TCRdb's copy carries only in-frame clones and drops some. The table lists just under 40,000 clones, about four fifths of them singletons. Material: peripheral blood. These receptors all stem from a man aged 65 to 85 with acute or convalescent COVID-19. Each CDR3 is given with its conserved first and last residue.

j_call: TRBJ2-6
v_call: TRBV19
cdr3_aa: CASSKTWPALGANVLTF

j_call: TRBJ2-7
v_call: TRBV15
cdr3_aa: CATSRDRRRVDEQYF

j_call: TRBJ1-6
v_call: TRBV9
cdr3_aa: CASSVGPRVDSPLHF

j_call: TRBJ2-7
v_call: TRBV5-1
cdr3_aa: CASSLVQEKTYEQYF

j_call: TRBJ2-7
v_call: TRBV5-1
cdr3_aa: CASSFSTGTGGLNEQYF

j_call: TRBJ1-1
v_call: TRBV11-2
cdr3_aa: CASSLERGRGGTEAFF

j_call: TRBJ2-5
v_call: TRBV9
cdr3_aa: CASSPSTVQETQYF

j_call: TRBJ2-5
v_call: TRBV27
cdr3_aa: CASRPLGQGAGETQYF

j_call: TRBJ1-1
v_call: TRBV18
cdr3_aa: CASSPRQNTEAFF

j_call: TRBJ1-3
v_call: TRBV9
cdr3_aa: CASSSWTGEFGNTIYF

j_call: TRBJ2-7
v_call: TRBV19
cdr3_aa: CASSTTGSYEQYF

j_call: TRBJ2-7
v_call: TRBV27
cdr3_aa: CASSHTSGSYEQYF

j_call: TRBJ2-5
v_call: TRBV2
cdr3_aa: CASSDRRAGETQYF

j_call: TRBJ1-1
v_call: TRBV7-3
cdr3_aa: CASSPLGSMNTEAFF

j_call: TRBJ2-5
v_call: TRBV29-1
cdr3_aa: CSALGQAGTQETQYF

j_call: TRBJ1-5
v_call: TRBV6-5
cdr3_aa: CASSSDRALQPQHF

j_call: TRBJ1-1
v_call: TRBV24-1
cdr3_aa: CATSDFRSTEAFF

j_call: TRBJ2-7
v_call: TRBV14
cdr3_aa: CASSQYGGPYEQYF

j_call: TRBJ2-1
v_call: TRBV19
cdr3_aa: CASSRERGPSYNEQFF

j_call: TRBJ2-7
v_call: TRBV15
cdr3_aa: CATSRPQIYEQYF

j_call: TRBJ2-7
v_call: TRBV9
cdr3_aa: CASSVGDRAHEQYF

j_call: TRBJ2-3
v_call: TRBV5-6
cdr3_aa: CASSSFSTGEAADTQYF

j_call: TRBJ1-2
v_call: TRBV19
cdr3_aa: CASSITGGIGSNGYTF

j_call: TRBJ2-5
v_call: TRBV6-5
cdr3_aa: CASSYSWRSGETQYF

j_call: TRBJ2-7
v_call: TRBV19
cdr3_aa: CASKAGAGEQYF

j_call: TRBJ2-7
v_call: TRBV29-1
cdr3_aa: CSVTDSSEQYF

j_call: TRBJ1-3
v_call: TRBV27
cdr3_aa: CASSPLSGGNTIYF

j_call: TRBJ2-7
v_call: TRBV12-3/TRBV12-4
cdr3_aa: CASSLPPIHEQYF

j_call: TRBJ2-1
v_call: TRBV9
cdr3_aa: CASSSRLAGDEQFF

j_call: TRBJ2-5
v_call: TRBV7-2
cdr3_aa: CASSLNPSWETQYF

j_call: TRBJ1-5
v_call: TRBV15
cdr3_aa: CATSRDNQGAGQPQHF

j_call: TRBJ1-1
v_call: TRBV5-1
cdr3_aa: CASSSRQDEAFF

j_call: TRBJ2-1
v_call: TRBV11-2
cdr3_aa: CASSRGVTSVNNEQFF

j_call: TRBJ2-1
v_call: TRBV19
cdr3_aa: CASSNPRTLPAGQFF

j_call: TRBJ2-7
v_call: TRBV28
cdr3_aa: CASILGTGAYEQYF

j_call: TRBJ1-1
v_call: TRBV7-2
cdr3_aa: CASSYPTGADTEAFF

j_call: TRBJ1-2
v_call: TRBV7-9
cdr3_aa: CASSSGQGPSF

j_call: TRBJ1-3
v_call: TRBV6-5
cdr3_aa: CASRPGGGSGNTIYF

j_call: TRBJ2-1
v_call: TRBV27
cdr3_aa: CASSPGGGYNEQFF

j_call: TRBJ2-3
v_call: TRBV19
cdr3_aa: CASSTAGVQDTQYF

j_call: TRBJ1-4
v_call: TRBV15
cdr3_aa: CATSRPRQAEKLFF

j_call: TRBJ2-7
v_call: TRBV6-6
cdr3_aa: CASRPTGTEQYF